The 16 T cell receptor beta chains given below trace back to one sample, sequenced in a study of cytomegalovirus exposure and HLA in healthy donors. This PCR relied on a set of 60 Vbeta primers and 13 Jbeta primers. Using immunoSEQ multiplex PCR, the repertoire was profiled, and TCRdb retains in-frame clones only, with some absent. Altogether about 67,000 clones are present, 65% to 70% being singletons, with the ten largest covering approximately 2%. Specimen: PBMCs. Receptors were obtained from a woman in her thirties in good health and CMV-seronegative.

The V gene is TRBV2, the J gene TRBJ2-2, with 8 bases matching TRBD2. CDR1 and CDR2 (germline): SNHLY, FYNNEI. V trimming: 2 bases; J trimming: 4 bases; junction bases outside the gene matches: 3. The CDR3 runs 15 residues. The CDR3 nucleotides read TGTGCCAGCAGTGAATCCCTAGCGGGCACCGGGGAGCTGTTTTTT. It codes for CASSESLAGTGELFF.

This rearrangement joins TRBV29-1 to TRBJ1-5; weak D call: TRBD1 (5 bases). Germline V lookup: CDR1 SQVTM, CDR2 ANQGSEA. The ends were cut back, 4 bases at V and 3 bases at J, with 10 bases in the middle. The CDR3 spans 13 residues. The chain's CDR3 is CSVGGAPNQPQHF. CDR3 sequence (DNA): TGCAGCGTTGGTGGGGCTCCCAATCAGCCCCAGCATTTT.

The V call is TRBV2, the J call TRBJ2-3, with a weak D call TRBD1 (5 bases). This CDR3 region has 13 residues. Germline V gene lookup returns CDR1 SNHLY and CDR2 FYNNEI. V was clipped by 8 bases and J by 0 bases, with 9 bases between them. The CDR3 sequence: CASFDRSTDTQYF. Here the CDR3 DNA reads TGTGCCAGCTTCGACAGAAGCACAGATACGCAGTATTTT.

The genes are TRBV7-2 and TRBJ2-1, with a weak D call TRBD1 (6 bases). Looked up from germline, CDR1 is SGHTA and CDR2 is FQGNSA. The length of the CDR3 is 14 residues. V lost 5 bases, J lost 8 bases, and 16 bases lay in between. The CDR3 sequence: CASSPPNRDHEQFF. Written as DNA, the CDR3 is TGTGCCAGCAGCCCCCCGAACAGGGACCATGAGCAGTTCTTC. Combining the CDR3 with reference TRBV7-2 and TRBJ2-1 gives the whole variable domain GAGVSQSPSNKVTEKGKDVELRCDPISGHTALYWYRQSLGQGLEFLIYFQGNSAPDKSGLPSDRFSAERTGGSVSTLTIQRTQQEDSAVYLCASSPPNRDHEQFFGPGTRLTVL.

In this sample, this clone turned up a few times. The chain couples TRBV2 to TRBJ1-2; a weak D match, TRBD1 (5 bases). The CDR3 spans 15 residues. The V end was cut by 6 bases, the J end by 2 bases, with 16 bases between. Looked up from germline, CDR1 is SNHLY and CDR2 is FYNNEI. The CDR3 DNA reads as TGTGCCAGCAGAACCCCGCGGGGGAACAACTATGGCTACACCTTC. Protein product: CASRTPRGNNYGYTF. Full variable domain (missing parts from reference TRBV2 and TRBJ1-2): EPEVTQTPSHQVTQMGQEVILRCVPISNHLYFYWYRQILGQKVEFLVSFYNNEISEKSEIFDDQFSVERPDGSNFTLKIRSTKLEDSAMYFCASRTPRGNNYGYTFGSGTRLTVV.

A word on this clone: Relative to the germline gene, one junction end is altered; a read error may explain this. The chain carries TRBV6-5 and TRBJ2-3; TRBD2 matches 14 bases. The CDR3 extends over 16 amino acids. Germline V gives CDR1 MNHEY, CDR2 SVGAGI. The CDR3: CASSNSGTSGGDTQYF. The CDR3 coding sequence is TGTGCCAGCAGTAACTCGGGGACTAGCGGGGGTGATACGCAGTATTTT.

The J gene is TRBJ1-4, the V gene TRBV5-1, with 8 bases fitting TRBD1. CDR3 length: 14 amino acids. Germline values: CDR1 SGHRS, CDR2 YFSETQ. With 4 bases clipped from V and 4 bases from J, the junction kept 3 bases outside the gene matches. The CDR3 nucleotides are TGCGCCAGCAGCCAGGACAGGGTTAATGAAAAACTGTTTTTT. Translated: CASSQDRVNEKLFF.

V is TRBV7-3 and J is TRBJ2-5, with D unclear. The V gene lost 1 base and the J gene lost 1 base, with 10 bases spanning the gap. Germline CDR1 is SGHTA and CDR2 is FQGTGA. The CDR3 has 15 amino acids. CDR3 sequence reads: CASSLSGQVQETQYF. CDR3 nucleotide sequence: TGTGCCAGCAGCTTAAGTGGGCAGGTCCAAGAGACCCAGTACTTC.

This chain connects TRBV5-1 to TRBJ2-5; unclear D gene. The CDR3 is 14 amino acids. Germline assignment: CDR1 SGHRS and CDR2 YFSETQ. V was trimmed by 6 bases and J by 3 bases, leaving 15 bases between them. The CDR3 DNA is TGCGCCAGCACTCCTAACGCGGTGGAAGAGACCCAGTACTTC. Translating gives CASTPNAVEETQYF.

This clone occurred once. The CDR3 DNA reads as TGTGCCAGCAACTTACAGGGTAGCGCCCTCGCTTTCTTT. Protein sequence: CASNLQGSALAFF. The chain combines TRBV28 with TRBJ1-1, with D possibly being TRBD1 (6 bases). V was clipped by 7 bases and J by 11 bases, with 20 bases between them. Germline CDR1 and CDR2: MDHEN and SYDVKM. This CDR3 is 13 amino acids long. The entire variable domain, with the rest obtained from reference TRBV28 and TRBJ1-1, is as follows: DVKVTQSSRYLVKRTGEKVFLECVQDMDHENMFWYRQDPGLGLRLIYFSYDVKMKEKGDIPEGYSVSREKKERFSLILESASTNQTSMYLCASNLQGSALAFFGQGTRLTVV.

This chain uses TRBV18 with TRBJ2-3; D might be TRBD2 (6 bases). Trimming shortened V by 3 bases and J by 3 bases, and 13 bases separated the two germline ends. The V gene's germline CDR1 is KGHSH and CDR2 LQKENI. The CDR3 consists of 15 residues. CDR3 DNA sequence: TGTGCCAGCTCACCGTCGGGGGTGAGGACAGATACGCAGTATTTT. Its translation is CASSPSGVRTDTQYF.

This chain links TRBV4-3 with TRBJ2-3, with 9 positions matching TRBD1. J lost 3 bases, V lost 1 base, and 23 bases had no gene match. Per the germline V gene, CDR1 is LGHNA and CDR2 is YSLEER. The CDR3 runs 22 residues. CDR3 residues: CASSQAFSRATTGGLGTDTQYF. DNA of the CDR3: TGCGCCAGCAGCCAAGCGTTTTCTAGGGCCACCACAGGGGGCTTGGGGACAGATACGCAGTATTTT.

This clone was picked up a small number of times. This chain joins TRBV5-4 and TRBJ2-1, with D perhaps TRBD1 (6 bases). V was cut by 4 bases and J by 4 bases, with 15 bases left in between. Germline V gene data show CDR1 as SGHNT and CDR2 as YYREEE (reference sequence). The CDR3 is 15 amino acids. CDR3: CASSPMWQGYNEQFF. The CDR3 region has the DNA TGTGCCAGCAGCCCTATGTGGCAGGGGTACAATGAGCAGTTCTTC.

The chain uses TRBV27 and TRBJ1-1; 10 positions match TRBD1. Per germline, CDR1 MNHEY and CDR2 SMNVEV (reference sequence). The CDR3 sequence is 16 residues long. J lost 5 bases, V lost 4 bases, and 10 bases had no gene match. This CDR3 reads CASSSWTGGRRTEAFF. Written as DNA, the CDR3 is TGTGCCAGCAGTTCCTGGACAGGGGGGAGAAGGACTGAAGCTTTCTTT.

The rearrangement joins TRBV28 to TRBJ2-3; 11 bases map to TRBD1. Losses at the gene ends were 5 bases for V and 4 bases for J; bases not matched to a gene: 11. Germline V gene data show CDR1 as MDHEN and CDR2 as SYDVKM. This CDR3 is 17 amino acids long. The CDR3 region has the DNA TGTGCCAGCAGTGATAATCCGGGACAGGGGGAGTCAGATACGCAGTATTTT. It encodes CASSDNPGQGESDTQYF.

The chain carries TRBV6-6 and TRBJ2-1; 12 nucleotides agree with TRBD2. Germline V gene sequence: CDR1 MNHNY, CDR2 SVGAGI (reference sequence). The CDR3 runs 15 residues. Losses at the gene ends were 5 bases for V and 9 bases for J; bases not matched to a gene: 8. This CDR3 is CASSRTSGGISEQFF. In DNA, the CDR3 is TGTGCCAGCAGTCGCACTAGCGGGGGGATAAGTGAGCAGTTCTTC.